The 10 T cell receptor beta chains listed next were all sequenced from one sample in a study of cytomegalovirus exposure and HLA in healthy donors (dated by TCRdb to the late 2010s). Library construction relied on the immunoSEQ multiplex PCR assay. The multiplex PCR relied on a mix of 60 forward primers for TCR Vbeta segments and 13 reverse primers for TCR Jbeta segments. TCRdb mirrors the immuneACCESS table, restricted to in-frame sequences. Some clones are absent from its copies; in checked studies, under half trace to an unresolved V gene, and the reason for the others is unknown. The sample records about 97,000 clones, approximately 71% of which are singletons. 8.5% to 10% of the sample lies in the top ten. The sequenced sample consisted of PBMCs. All receptors derive from a male donor in good health and CMV-seropositive.

This sequence joins TRBV4-3 and TRBJ2-7; D call uncertain. The CDR3 runs to 14 residues. The V end lost 3 bases, the J end lost 3 bases, and 12 bases lay between the germline ends. Germline loops: CDR1 LGHNA, CDR2 YSLEER. The CDR3 DNA sequence: TGCGCCAGCAGCCAGGGCGCCGTCGACTACGAGCAGTACTTC. The encoded protein is CASSQGAVDYEQYF.

The chain combines TRBV28 with TRBJ1-5; possibly TRBD1 for D (5 bases). CDR1 MDHEN and CDR2 SYDVKM come from the germline V gene. V gave up 6 bases and J gave up 9 bases, with 12 bases separating them. This CDR3 spans 12 amino acids. The CDR3 bases are TGTGCCAGCAGCCCTGCGGGGCGGCCCCAGCATTTT. Translated, it gives CASSPAGRPQHF.

This rearrangement joins TRBV29-1 to TRBJ2-1; D unclear. CDR1 and CDR2 from the germline V gene are SQVTM and ANQGSEA. The length of the CDR3 is 11 residues. Trimming pared 4 bases from V and 6 bases from J, leaving 7 bases between. The CDR3 DNA sequence: TGCAGCGTTGTCCAGGTCAATGAGCAGTTCTTC. It translates to CSVVQVNEQFF.

The rearrangement joins TRBV28 to TRBJ2-5, with 7 bases fitting TRBD2. Unmatched junction bases numbered 11, after V lost 2 bases and J lost 5 bases. CDR3 length equals 16 residues. Germline-derived CDR1 and CDR2 are MDHEN and SYDVKM. In DNA, the CDR3 is TGTGCCAGCAGTTTAGGGTCATTAGCGGGTAGGGAGACCCAGTACTTC. Translated: CASSLGSLAGRETQYF.

This clone showed up just once. The chain combines TRBV4-2 with TRBJ2-2; maybe TRBD2 (5 bases). Germline CDR1 reads LGHNA; CDR2 reads YNFKEQ. This CDR3 region has 18 residues. V lost 0 bases and J lost 0, with 14 bases in between. The CDR3 DNA follows: TGTGCCAGCAGCCAAGAAGGGCTAGGGAGAACGAACACCGGGGAGCTGTTTTTT. This encodes CASSQEGLGRTNTGELFF.

This rearrangement joins TRBV6-6 to TRBJ2-3; D not resolved. CDR1 is MNHNY, CDR2 SVGAGI, per germline (reference sequence). V shed 6 bases and J shed 5 bases, with 6 bases lying between them. This CDR3 has 11 amino acids. The chain's CDR3 is CASSLKDTQYF. The CDR3 DNA sequence: TGTGCCAGCAGCCTAAAAGATACGCAGTATTTT.

V and J are TRBV18 and TRBJ2-7; 8 positions agree with TRBD2. J was trimmed by 3 bases and V by 0 bases; bases with no gene match: 4. CDR1 is KGHSH, CDR2 LQKENI, per germline. The CDR3 consists of 15 residues. The CDR3 sequence is CASSPPTSGFYEQYF. The CDR3 DNA follows: TGTGCCAGCTCACCACCCACTAGCGGATTCTACGAGCAGTACTTC.

This clone was picked up one time. The chain carries TRBV19 and TRBJ1-1; D call uncertain. V was shortened by 9 bases and J by 1 base, with 12 bases between the two germline ends. CDR3 length: 13 amino acids. CDR1 is LNHDA, CDR2 SQIVND, per germline (reference sequence). For the CDR3, the DNA is TGTGCCAGCCGGGAAGTAAGGAACACTGAAGCTTTCTTT. The encoded protein is CASREVRNTEAFF.

The V gene is TRBV14, the J gene TRBJ2-5; tentatively, D is TRBD2 (6 bases). The germline CDR1 and CDR2 sequences are SGHDN and FVKESK. V lost 1 base and J lost 7, with 7 bases in between. CDR3 length: 12 residues. The CDR3 sequence: CASSQVGGTQYF. The CDR3 DNA reads as TGTGCCAGCAGCCAAGTCGGGGGGACCCAGTACTTC.

V and J are TRBV28 and TRBJ1-1; 12 bases agree with TRBD1. The trim removed 3 bases at V and 11 bases at J, leaving 7 bases unmatched. Germline V gives CDR1 MDHEN, CDR2 SYDVKM. There are 14 residues in the CDR3. This CDR3 reads CASSFGDRGLGAFF. As DNA, the CDR3 is TGTGCCAGCAGTTTTGGGGACAGGGGGCTGGGGGCTTTCTTT. Supplemented by reference TRBV28 and TRBJ1-1, the full variable domain reads DVKVTQSSRYLVKRTGEKVFLECVQDMDHENMFWYRQDPGLGLRLIYFSYDVKMKEKGDIPEGYSVSREKKERFSLILESASTNQTSMYLCASSFGDRGLGAFFGQGTRLTVV.